These 24 T cell receptor beta chains were sequenced from one sample in a study of CD8 T cells in ankylosing spondylitis. TCRdb redid the calling of the 5' RACE reads with MiXCR, one entry per CDR3 protein. The data show 250,000 to 300,000 distinct CDR3 sequences, over 15% seen once. The sequenced sample consisted of blood, either unsorted or a sorted T cell fraction (not recorded which). The receptor source for this set is a male donor with ankylosing spondylitis or in good health (not recorded which).

The chain employs TRBV4-2 and TRBJ2-7; no definite D call. The CDR3 runs to 13 residues. Germline V gene data show CDR1 as LGHNA and CDR2 as YNFKEQ. V was cut by 1 base and J by 7 bases, with 11 bases left in between. The chain's CDR3 is CASSQVPDQEQYF. CDR3 nucleotides: TGTGCCAGCAGCCAAGTCCCAGACCAGGAGCAGTACTTC.

This clonotype was observed a few times. The rearrangement links TRBV7-2 to TRBJ2-1; 12 positions agree with TRBD2. The V gene end was trimmed by 2 bases and the J gene end by 6 bases; junction bases not matched to a gene: 2. CDR1 and CDR2 (germline): SGHTA, FQGNSA. The CDR3 is 15 residues long. The CDR3: CASSLLAGGFNEQFF. DNA of the CDR3: TGTGCCAGCAGCTTACTAGCGGGAGGGTTCAATGAGCAGTTCTTC.

This clonotype was detected ten times or more. The chain recombines TRBV12-3 or TRBV12-4 with TRBJ2-1; D perhaps matches TRBD2 (5 bases). The V end was cut by 6 bases, the J end by 3 bases, with 9 bases between. This CDR3 comprises 13 residues. As DNA, the CDR3 is TGTGCCAGCAGCATCGGACTCTACAATGAGCAGTTCTTC. Translated: CASSIGLYNEQFF.

This clonotype turned up a few times. The chain carries TRBV12-3 or TRBV12-4 and TRBJ2-7; 9 nucleotides match TRBD1. CDR3 size: 15 residues. V shed 6 bases and J 0 bases; nucleotides not matched to a gene: 6. DNA for the CDR3: TGTGCCAGCAGCCGGACGGACAGGGGCTCCTACGAGCAGTACTTC. Its protein product is CASSRTDRGSYEQYF.

V usage is TRBV2 and J usage is TRBJ2-2; 7 bases map to TRBD2. CDR3 size: 17 residues. Germline V CDR1 and CDR2: SNHLY, FYNNEI. J was trimmed by 0 bases and V by 4 bases; bases with no gene match: 8. The CDR3 sequence is CASSGIPGLSNTGELFF. CDR3 DNA sequence: TGTGCCAGCAGTGGGATTCCGGGACTATCGAACACCGGGGAGCTGTTTTTT.

Note on this clonotype: Because it lacks the conserved phenylalanine or tryptophan at the end, this CDR3 is likely a read error. The chain carries TRBV20-1 and TRBJ2-5; possibly TRBD1 for D (6 bases). Germline CDR1 reads DFQATT; CDR2 reads SNEGSKA (reference sequence). Trimming stripped 1 base from V and 3 bases from J, with 12 bases between. The CDR3 runs 14 residues. The CDR3 DNA reads as TGCAGTGCTAGAGTCCCAGGGGTTGAAGAGACCCAGTACTCC. Translated: CSARVPGVEETQYS.

The rearrangement links TRBV27 to TRBJ2-7, with TRBD2 identical over 7 bases. With V trimmed by 6 bases and J by 1 base, 6 bases remained unmatched. The CDR3 is 14 residues long. Germline V CDR1 and CDR2: MNHEY, SMNVEV (reference sequence). The CDR3 region is CASRGGSQSYEQYF. The CDR3 DNA reads as TGTGCCAGCAGGGGGGGGAGTCAGTCCTACGAGCAGTACTTC.

This chain links TRBV7-8 with TRBJ1-2; D may be TRBD1 (5 bases). Per germline, CDR1 SGHVS and CDR2 FQNEAQ. This CDR3 is built from 16 residues. V was shortened by 1 base and J by 4 bases, with 16 bases between the two germline ends. The CDR3 here is CASSLDPSGLVYGYTF. For the CDR3, the DNA is TGTGCCAGCAGCTTAGACCCTTCAGGGTTAGTCTATGGCTACACCTTC.

The V call is TRBV19, the J call TRBJ2-1; 11 bases line up with TRBD2. This CDR3 is built from 15 residues. CDR1 and CDR2 (germline): LNHDA, SQIVND (reference sequence). J was trimmed by 5 bases and V by 3 bases; bases with no gene match: 3. In nucleotides, the CDR3 is TGTGCCAGTAGTATCGGGACTAGCGGAAACAATGAGCAGTTCTTC. Amino acids: CASSIGTSGNNEQFF.

The table lists this clonotype with a few counts. This rearrangement joins TRBV20-1 to TRBJ2-5, with 8 bases aligning to TRBD1. The CDR3 totals 18 residues. CDR1 is DFQATT, CDR2 SNEGSKA, per germline (reference sequence). V was pared by 1 base and J by 5 bases, with 18 bases of the junction left unmatched. The DNA of the CDR3 is TGCAGTGCTAGAGTTCCGCTCGCTGGACAGGGTTTTTTCGAGACCCAGTACTTC. As protein: CSARVPLAGQGFFETQYF.

This clonotype was found a few times. The chain carries TRBV12-3 or TRBV12-4 and TRBJ2-1; 8 nucleotides align to TRBD2. This CDR3 comprises 16 residues. V shed 1 base and J 7 bases; nucleotides not matched to a gene: 9. The CDR3: CASSLGAAGVGNEQFF. DNA of the CDR3: TGTGCCAGCAGTTTAGGGGCAGCGGGAGTAGGGAATGAGCAGTTCTTC.

The chain combines TRBV27 with TRBJ2-2, with 11 bases that match TRBD2. This CDR3 has 15 amino acids. Germline V gene sequence: CDR1 MNHEY, CDR2 SMNVEV (reference sequence). J was trimmed by 1 base and V by 7 bases; bases with no gene match: 2. The DNA for the CDR3 is TGTGCCAGCACCGGACTAGCGGGGAACACCGGGGAGCTGTTTTTT. This translates into CASTGLAGNTGELFF.

The chain has TRBV11-1 and TRBJ2-7, with 13 bases lining up with TRBD2. With 6 bases clipped from V and 6 bases from J, the junction kept 17 bases outside the gene matches. CDR1 is SGHAT and CDR2 is FQDESV in the germline V gene (reference sequence). The CDR3 sequence is 18 residues long. CDR3 DNA: TGTGCCAGCAGTCACCCGGGGACTAGCGGGACTCTAGTCGGCGAGCAGTACTTC. It is translated as CASSHPGTSGTLVGEQYF.

In its sample, this clonotype was seen a few times. V usage is TRBV12-3 or TRBV12-4 and J usage is TRBJ2-3, with 7 bases fitting TRBD2. The CDR3 is 14 amino acids. V lost 5 bases, J lost 2 bases, and 4 bases stayed unmatched. CDR3 DNA sequence: TGTGCCAGCAGTCCTAGCGGAGTCACAGATACGCAGTATTTT. Amino acids: CASSPSGVTDTQYF.

Written as DNA, the CDR3 is TGTGCCAGCAACCCGACTAGGGCCCAATACAATGAGCAGTTCTTC. Its protein product is CASNPTRAQYNEQFF. The chain joins TRBV27 to TRBJ2-1; weak D call: TRBD2 (6 bases). The ends were cut back, 7 bases at V and 4 bases at J, with 17 bases in the middle. This CDR3 contains 15 residues. The germline CDR1 and CDR2 sequences are MNHEY and SMNVEV (reference sequence).

This clonotype has more than one count but fewer than ten. The gene calls are TRBV7-9 and TRBJ2-7; TRBD1 or TRBD2 may be the D gene (5 bases each). Germline V gene sequence: CDR1 SEHNR, CDR2 FQNEAQ (reference sequence). The CDR3 sequence is 14 residues long. V was pared by 5 bases and J by 1 base, with 12 bases between. In DNA form, the CDR3 reads TGTGCCAGCAGCCCACGGGACGGATCCTACGAGCAGTACTTC. Translated, it gives CASSPRDGSYEQYF.

This clonotype was seen only a few times. The chain is built from TRBV5-1 and TRBJ2-1; no clear D gene. V was clipped by 5 bases and J by 8 bases, with 8 bases between them. Germline CDR1 reads SGHRS; CDR2 reads YFSETQ. This CDR3 has 11 residues. CDR3 amino acids: CASSFTDEQFF. Here the CDR3 DNA reads TGCGCCAGCAGTTTCACGGATGAGCAGTTCTTC.

V is TRBV4-1 and J is TRBJ2-5, with unresolved D. This CDR3 is 13 amino acids long. Trimming removed 2 bases from V and 4 bases from J, with 8 bases in between. Germline V gene sequence: CDR1 MGHRA, CDR2 YSYEKL. CDR3 sequence reads: CASSQNRLETQYF. The CDR3 DNA is TGCGCCAGCAGCCAAAATAGACTAGAGACCCAGTACTTC.

This chain links TRBV16 with TRBJ2-1; D is ambiguous. Deletions cut 2 bases from V and 12 bases from J, with 11 bases between. Germline V gene data show CDR1 as KGHSY and CDR2 as FQNENV. This CDR3 contains 12 residues. CDR3 nucleotide sequence: TGTGCCAGCAGCCAAGCTCTCGTCCTGCAGTTCTTC. This encodes CASSQALVLQFF.

V usage is TRBV7-9 and J usage is TRBJ1-1; weak D call: TRBD1 (6 bases). The CDR3 has 13 residues. Per the germline V gene, CDR1 is SEHNR and CDR2 is FQNEAQ (reference sequence). V was trimmed by 3 bases and J by 8 bases, leaving 13 bases between them. The CDR3: CASSFRVGQEAFF. DNA of the CDR3: TGTGCCAGCAGCTTCCGGGTAGGACAGGAAGCTTTCTTT. Full variable domain (outside the CDR3, taken from reference TRBV7-9 and TRBJ1-1): DTGVSQNPRHKITKRGQNVTFRCDPISEHNRLYWYRQTLGQGPEFLTYFQNEAQLEKSRLLSDRFSAERPKGSFSTLEIQRTEQGDSAMYLCASSFRVGQEAFFGQGTRLTVV.

This clonotype was detected a few times. The chain combines TRBV12-3 or TRBV12-4 with TRBJ2-3; D is undetermined. The CDR3 has 12 residues. Trimming removed 6 bases from V and 4 bases from J, with 8 bases in between. In DNA, the CDR3 is TGTGCCAGCAGCTCCAACCCAGATACGCAGTATTTT. It yields the protein CASSSNPDTQYF.

This clonotype was counted a few times. The V and J genes are TRBV20-1 and TRBJ2-5, with D unresolved. Trimming removed 3 bases at V and 0 bases at J, with 8 bases between. Germline loops: CDR1 DFQATT, CDR2 SNEGSKA (reference sequence). The CDR3 contains 13 residues. The CDR3 region is CSARGYYQETQYF. CDR3 bases: TGCAGTGCTAGGGGGTACTACCAAGAGACCCAGTACTTC.

This clonotype showed up many times. The chain couples TRBV7-9 to TRBJ2-7; D remains unclear. The CDR3 is 12 amino acids. Looked up from germline, CDR1 is SEHNR and CDR2 is FQNEAQ (reference sequence). The germline V and J ends were trimmed by 2 bases and 3 bases, with 5 bases remaining between them. In DNA form, the CDR3 reads TGTGCCAGCAGCTTAAACCTCTACGAGCAGTACTTC. Translation gives CASSLNLYEQYF.

The J gene is TRBJ2-7, the V gene TRBV29-1, with a possible D match to TRBD2 (5 bases). From germline, CDR1 is SQVTM and CDR2 ANQGSEA. The CDR3 spans 13 residues. The ends were cut back, 2 bases at V and 1 base at J, with 9 bases in the middle. The CDR3 protein is CSVELARSYEQYF. The DNA for the CDR3 is TGCAGCGTTGAATTAGCGCGGTCCTACGAGCAGTACTTC.